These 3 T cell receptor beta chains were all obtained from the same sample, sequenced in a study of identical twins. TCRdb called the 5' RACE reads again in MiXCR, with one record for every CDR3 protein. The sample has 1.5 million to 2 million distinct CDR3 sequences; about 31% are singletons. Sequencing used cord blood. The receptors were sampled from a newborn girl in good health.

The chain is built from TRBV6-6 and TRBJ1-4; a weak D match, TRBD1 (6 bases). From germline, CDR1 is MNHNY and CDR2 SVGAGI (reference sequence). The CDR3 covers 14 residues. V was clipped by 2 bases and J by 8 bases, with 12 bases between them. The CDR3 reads CASSYGGAGEKLFF. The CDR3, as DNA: TGTGCCAGCAGTTACGGGGGCGCGGGAGAAAAACTGTTTTTT.

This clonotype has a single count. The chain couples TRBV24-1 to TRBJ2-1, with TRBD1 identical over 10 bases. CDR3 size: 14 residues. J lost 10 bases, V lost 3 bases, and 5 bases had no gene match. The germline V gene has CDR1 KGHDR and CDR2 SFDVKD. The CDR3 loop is CATSDTGQGREQFF. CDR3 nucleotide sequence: TGTGCCACCAGTGATACGGGACAGGGGCGAGAGCAGTTCTTC.

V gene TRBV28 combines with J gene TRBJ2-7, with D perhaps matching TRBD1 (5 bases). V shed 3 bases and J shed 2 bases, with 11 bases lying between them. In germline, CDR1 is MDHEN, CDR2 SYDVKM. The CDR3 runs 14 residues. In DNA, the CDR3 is TGTGCCAGCAGTTTCCGACAGACCGCCTACGAGCAGTACTTC. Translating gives CASSFRQTAYEQYF. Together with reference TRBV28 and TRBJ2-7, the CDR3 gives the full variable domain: DVKVTQSSRYLVKRTGEKVFLECVQDMDHENMFWYRQDPGLGLRLIYFSYDVKMKEKGDIPEGYSVSREKKERFSLILESASTNQTSMYLCASSFRQTAYEQYFGPGTRLTVT.